A single sample is the source of the 28 T cell receptor beta chains below, sequenced in a study of T cell repertoires in cytomegalovirus infection. No cognate antigen is known for these TCRs. A single record per CDR3 protein comes from TCRdb applying MiXCR to the reads. The sample carries 900,000 to 950,000 distinct CDR3 sequences, 25% to 40% recorded once. This material consisted of cultured CD8+ T cells from PBMCs, taken from culture after CMV antigen stimulation. The origin of the receptors is a human donor in good health (CMV status not recorded). Some clones in this sample may be carry-over from other donors' samples.

In this sample, this clonotype turned up a few times. The chain combines TRBV7-9 with TRBJ2-1, with D unclear. Deletions cut 5 bases from V and 5 bases from J, with 28 bases between. Per the germline V gene, CDR1 is SEHNR and CDR2 is FQNEAQ (reference sequence). The CDR3 extends over 19 amino acids. CDR3 sequence reads: CASSPFARHPFGLNNEQFF. The CDR3 DNA sequence: TGTGCCAGCAGCCCTTTCGCCAGACACCCTTTTGGGCTAAACAATGAGCAGTTCTTC.

The gene calls are TRBV4-3 and TRBJ1-6; perhaps TRBD1 as D (6 bases). The V gene lost 3 bases and the J gene lost 7 bases, with 16 bases spanning the gap. The length of the CDR3 is 16 residues. Germline-derived CDR1 and CDR2 are LGHNA and YSLEER. CDR3 sequence: CASSHKGDRRNSPLHF. Written as DNA, the CDR3 is TGCGCCAGCAGCCATAAGGGAGACAGGAGAAATTCACCCCTCCACTTT.

The sample holds a few counts of this clonotype. V gene TRBV7-2 combines with J gene TRBJ2-5, with no clear D. CDR1 is SGHTA and CDR2 is FQGNSA in the germline V gene. The CDR3 has 14 residues. Trimming took off 2 bases at V and 4 bases at J, with 11 bases between the two ends. The CDR3 DNA sequence: TGTGCCAGCAGCTTAATAGGGTTTGGAGAGACCCAGTACTTC. Translating it yields CASSLIGFGETQYF.

This chain links TRBV19 with TRBJ1-1, with TRBD1 identical over 9 bases. CDR3 length equals 16 residues. V shed 8 bases, J shed 2 bases, and the junction held 12 bases outside the gene matches. Per germline, CDR1 LNHDA and CDR2 SQIVND (reference sequence). The CDR3 loop is CASVWTGVKGNTEAFF. The CDR3, as DNA: TGTGCCAGTGTATGGACAGGGGTGAAGGGCAACACTGAAGCTTTCTTT.

V gene TRBV10-3 combines with J gene TRBJ2-5, with TRBD1 matching over 9 bases. V shed 4 bases, J shed 5 bases, and the junction held 26 bases outside the gene matches. CDR3 length: 21 residues. Germline V gives CDR1 ENHRY, CDR2 SYGVKD. The CDR3 DNA reads TGTGCCATCAGTGTCTTAGGGTGGATAGACTCTACTAGACAGGGGGGCGAGACCCAGTACTTC. This translates into CAISVLGWIDSTRQGGETQYF.

The chain links TRBV11-3 to TRBJ2-7, with TRBD2 matching over 10 bases. CDR3 size: 15 residues. Germline V lookup: CDR1 SGHNT, CDR2 YENEEA. J gave up 3 bases and V 10 bases, and 12 bases lay outside the gene matches. The CDR3 spells CATGPGLAERYEQYF. In DNA, the CDR3 is TGTGCCACAGGGCCCGGACTAGCGGAGCGCTACGAGCAGTACTTC.

This rearrangement joins TRBV9 to TRBJ2-2; TRBD1 agrees at 9 bases. Germline loops: CDR1 SGDLS, CDR2 YYNGEE. The J segment lost 5 bases and the V segment lost 3 bases, leaving 8 bases of the junction unmatched. The CDR3 has 16 amino acids. This CDR3 is CASSEPLQGATGELFF. CDR3 sequence (DNA): TGTGCCAGCAGCGAGCCCCTACAGGGGGCTACCGGGGAGCTGTTTTTT.

This clonotype was picked up a small number of times. The V gene is TRBV7-9, the J gene TRBJ1-6; D is unclear. Deletions cut 7 bases from V and 0 bases from J, with 10 bases between. CDR1 is SEHNR, CDR2 FQNEAQ, per germline (reference sequence). The CDR3 is 15 amino acids. The CDR3 loop reads CASIDSGSYNSPLHF. CDR3 bases: TGTGCCAGCATCGACTCTGGCTCCTATAATTCACCCCTCCACTTT. The full variable domain, with the rest looked up from reference TRBV7-9 and TRBJ1-6, is DTGVSQNPRHKITKRGQNVTFRCDPISEHNRLYWYRQTLGQGPEFLTYFQNEAQLEKSRLLSDRFSAERPKGSFSTLEIQRTEQGDSAMYLCASIDSGSYNSPLHFGNGTRLTVT.

This clonotype has ten or more counts. The chain uses TRBV4-1 and TRBJ1-1; D is unclear. Trimming cost V 2 bases and J 4 bases, with 8 bases left between them. The germline V gene encodes CDR1 MGHRA and CDR2 YSYEKL. CDR3 length: 13 amino acids. CDR3 in amino acids: CASSQTWGTEAFF. In nucleotides, the CDR3 is TGCGCCAGCAGCCAAACTTGGGGCACTGAAGCTTTCTTT.

As DNA, the CDR3 is TGTGCCACGACTAGCGGGGGGCACACAGATACGCAGTATTTT. Translated: CATTSGGHTDTQYF. This chain joins TRBV10-3 and TRBJ2-3; 13 nucleotides line up with TRBD2. Germline V gene sequence: CDR1 ENHRY, CDR2 SYGVKD. The CDR3 extends over 14 amino acids. Trimming cost V 10 bases and J 2 bases; bases outside gene matches: 3.

The rearrangement uses TRBV15 and TRBJ1-5, with TRBD1 as a possible D gene (5 bases). The germline V gene has CDR1 LNHNV and CDR2 YYDKDF (reference sequence). Trimming removed 3 bases from V and 6 bases from J, with 6 bases in between. The CDR3 length is 12 residues. The CDR3 bases are TGTGCCACCAGCAGGGGGGGTCAGCCCCAGCATTTT. Residues: CATSRGGQPQHF.

The V gene is TRBV27, the J gene TRBJ1-2; the D is unclear. Per germline, CDR1 MNHEY and CDR2 SMNVEV (reference sequence). V was pared by 0 bases and J by 4 bases, with 12 bases between. The CDR3 totals 15 residues. The CDR3 DNA is TGTGCCAGCAGTTTATCAAAGGGTAGTCGCTATGGCTACACCTTC. Translating it yields CASSLSKGSRYGYTF.

Only a few counts were recorded for this clonotype. The chain's CDR3 is CASSRPGRSTDTQYF. The CDR3 DNA is TGTGCCAGCAGCCGGCCGGGACGTAGCACAGATACGCAGTATTTT. This rearrangement joins TRBV6-2 or TRBV6-3 to TRBJ2-3, with D perhaps matching TRBD1 or TRBD2 (5 bases each). The CDR3 covers 15 residues. Germline V CDR1 and CDR2: MNHEY, SVGEGT. V shed 6 bases and J shed 0 bases, with 13 bases lying between them.

This clonotype has more than one count but fewer than ten. The CDR3 loop is CASSYLAGYTDTQYF. The CDR3 DNA follows: TGTGCCAGCAGTTATTTAGCGGGGTACACAGATACGCAGTATTTT. J is TRBJ2-3 and V is TRBV6-2 or TRBV6-3; 8 bases line up with TRBD2. The germline V gene has CDR1 MNHEY and CDR2 SVGEGT. This CDR3 is built from 15 residues. The V gene end was trimmed by 3 bases and the J gene end by 2 bases; junction bases not matched to a gene: 4.

The chain has TRBV27 and TRBJ1-1; weak D call: TRBD1 (5 bases). CDR1 and CDR2 from the germline V gene are MNHEY and SMNVEV (reference sequence). Trimming pared 8 bases from V and 10 bases from J, leaving 14 bases between. This CDR3 contains 11 residues. CDR3 nucleotides: TGTGCCAGCGGTAGAGGGGAGTTAGCTTTCTTT. This sequence encodes CASGRGELAFF.

The chain employs TRBV10-2 and TRBJ2-1, with 8 bases identical to TRBD1. This CDR3 region has 13 residues. The J segment lost 7 bases and the V segment lost 7 bases, leaving 6 bases of the junction unmatched. Germline CDR1 is WSHSY and CDR2 is SAAADI. The CDR3 DNA reads as TGCGCCAGCACAGACAGGGGTTCTAATGAGCAGTTCTTC. Amino acids: CASTDRGSNEQFF.

The CDR3 is CTSSLPRGGQGGTEAFF. As DNA, the CDR3 is TGTACCAGCAGCTTACCCCGGGGGGGGCAGGGGGGGACTGAAGCTTTCTTT. The chain is built from TRBV7-2 and TRBJ1-1; 7 nucleotides match TRBD1. CDR3 size: 17 residues. V trimming: 2 bases; J trimming: 5 bases; junction bases outside the gene matches: 14. CDR1 is SGHTA, CDR2 FQGNSA, per germline.

The V gene is TRBV6-2 or TRBV6-3, the J gene TRBJ2-7; weak D call: TRBD1 (6 bases). Germline CDR1 reads MNHEY; CDR2 reads SVGEGT. The CDR3 is 15 amino acids. Trimming removed 0 bases at V and 3 bases at J, with 12 bases between. DNA for the CDR3: TGTGCCAGCAGTTACTCGACGGCAGGGGACTACGAGCAGTACGTC. Amino acid sequence: CASSYSTAGDYEQYV.

The chain uses TRBV7-9 and TRBJ2-1; 7 bases fit TRBD1. V dropped 5 bases and J dropped 11; count of bases not matched to a gene: 3. The CDR3 length is 11 residues. Germline values: CDR1 SEHNR, CDR2 FQNEAQ (reference sequence). CDR3 nucleotides: TGTGCCAGCAGCCGGGACAGAAAGCAGTTCTTC. Translation gives CASSRDRKQFF.

V is TRBV28 and J is TRBJ1-5; TRBD1 aligns across 10 bases. This CDR3 has 16 residues. Germline CDR1 MDHEN, CDR2 SYDVKM. The V gene end was trimmed by 6 bases and the J gene end by 3 bases; junction bases not matched to a gene: 8. The CDR3, as DNA: TGTGCCAGCAGGGAACGGGGACAGGGGTTCAATCAGCCCCAGCATTTT. This codes for CASRERGQGFNQPQHF. The full variable domain, its missing parts supplied by reference TRBV28 and TRBJ1-5, is DVKVTQSSRYLVKRTGEKVFLECVQDMDHENMFWYRQDPGLGLRLIYFSYDVKMKEKGDIPEGYSVSREKKERFSLILESASTNQTSMYLCASRERGQGFNQPQHFGDGTRLSIL.

This clonotype was seen a few times. The chain combines TRBV7-2 with TRBJ2-5; 9 bases fit TRBD1. The CDR3 loop spans 16 amino acids. V lost 5 bases and J lost 4; bases outside the gene matches: 11. Germline V CDR1 and CDR2: SGHTA, FQGNSA. The CDR3 region is CASSHPGQGLRETQYF. The CDR3 DNA reads TGTGCCAGCAGCCATCCGGGACAGGGACTTCGAGAGACCCAGTACTTC. Looking up the rest from reference TRBV7-2 and TRBJ2-5 gives the full variable domain: GAGVSQSPSNKVTEKGKDVELRCDPISGHTALYWYRQSLGQGLEFLIYFQGNSAPDKSGLPSDRFSAERTGGSVSTLTIQRTQQEDSAVYLCASSHPGQGLRETQYFGPGTRLLVL.

This clonotype was seen many times. The J gene is TRBJ2-7, the V gene TRBV6-1; 7 positions match TRBD2. Germline CDR1 and CDR2: MNHNS and SASEGT. V shed 0 bases and J 0 bases; nucleotides not matched to a gene: 5. The CDR3 runs to 16 residues. The CDR3 region is CASSEAGGILSYEQYV. The DNA for the CDR3 is TGTGCCAGCAGTGAAGCGGGGGGGATTCTCTCCTACGAGCAGTACGTC.

The chain links TRBV10-3 to TRBJ1-2; 8 nucleotides agree with TRBD1. V dropped 6 bases and J dropped 3; count of bases not matched to a gene: 12. The germline gives CDR1 ENHRY, CDR2 SYGVKD. The CDR3 extends over 16 amino acids. The CDR3 nucleotides are TGTGCCATCAGACAGGGGGTCAGGAGGGCGGACTATGGCTACACCTTC. Encoded protein: CAIRQGVRRADYGYTF.

In its sample, this clonotype was seen a few times. The chain combines TRBV6-9 with TRBJ2-3; D possibly matches TRBD1 or TRBD2 (7 bases each). There are 15 residues in the CDR3. V was shortened by 7 bases and J by 5 bases, with 19 bases between the two germline ends. CDR1 and CDR2 (germline): MNHGY, SVAAGI. Here the CDR3 DNA reads TGTGCCAGCAACCCCACAGGGGAGGGAGGAGATACGCAGTATTTT. Protein sequence: CASNPTGEGGDTQYF.

This clonotype was picked up a small number of times. This sequence joins TRBV19 and TRBJ2-1; 9 bases line up with TRBD1. This CDR3 has 15 amino acids. Trimming removed 1 base from V and 8 bases from J; junction bases left unmatched: 6. Germline V lookup: CDR1 LNHDA, CDR2 SQIVND (reference sequence). The CDR3 region has the DNA TGTGCCAGTAGTATAGGGACAGGGGTAGTAGATGAGCAGTTCTTC. Translated: CASSIGTGVVDEQFF.

This rearrangement joins TRBV5-6 to TRBJ2-2; D is possibly TRBD2 (5 bases). V was pared by 3 bases and J by 2 bases, with 14 bases between. Germline CDR1 SGHDT, CDR2 YYEEEE. CDR3 length equals 16 residues. CDR3 loop: CASSSLRADNTGELFF. CDR3 DNA sequence: TGTGCCAGCAGCTCACTCCGAGCGGATAACACCGGGGAGCTGTTTTTT.

The V gene is TRBV20-1, the J gene TRBJ1-1; possible D gene TRBD1, 6 bases. CDR1 is DFQATT and CDR2 is SNEGSKA in the germline V gene (reference sequence). The CDR3 consists of 14 residues. V shed 6 bases and J shed 6 bases, with 20 bases lying between them. The CDR3 region is CSAHYREYIAEAFF. The CDR3 DNA sequence: TGCAGTGCCCACTACAGGGAGTATATTGCTGAAGCTTTCTTT.

The sample holds one count of this clonotype. The chain joins TRBV9 to TRBJ1-1; no firm D call. V lost 4 bases and J lost 4, with 11 bases in between. The CDR3 is 13 residues long. Germline CDR1 reads SGDLS; CDR2 reads YYNGEE. The CDR3 DNA sequence: TGTGCCAGCAGCATAGAGGGAACCACTGAAGCTTTCTTT. This sequence encodes CASSIEGTTEAFF.